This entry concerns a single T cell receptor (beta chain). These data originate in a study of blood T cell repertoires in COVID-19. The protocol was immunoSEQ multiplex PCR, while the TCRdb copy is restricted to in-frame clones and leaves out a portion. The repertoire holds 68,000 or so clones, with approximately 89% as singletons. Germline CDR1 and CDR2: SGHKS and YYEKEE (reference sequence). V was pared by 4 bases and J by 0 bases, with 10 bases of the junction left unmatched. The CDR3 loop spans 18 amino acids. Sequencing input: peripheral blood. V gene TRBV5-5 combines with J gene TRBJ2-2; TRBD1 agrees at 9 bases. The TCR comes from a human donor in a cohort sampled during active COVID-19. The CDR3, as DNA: TGTGCCAGCAGCCGATCCCCAAGGACAGGGGCGAACACCGGGGAGCTGTTTTTT. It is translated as CASSRSPRTGANTGELFF.